This TCR beta chain was profiled in a study of blood T cells in healthy people across ages (dated by TCRdb to about 2015). Some background on the complete study: In model experiments, template switching captured roughly one uniquely barcoded TCR beta cDNA molecule for every two T cells. The study measured age-related changes in TCR beta repertoire diversity using deep sequencing normalized with unique cDNA molecular identifiers. Four age groups were formed from the donors: young (average roughly 16 years), middle-aged (approximately 40), aged (roughly 56) and long-lived (approximately 80). Donors of different ages were randomly distributed across sequencing lanes to avoid experimental bias. For two donors (one aged 18 to 29 and one aged 80 or older), the study analyzed two additional independent replicas of 1 million unique cDNA reads from the same blood draw.

Results and caveats for the whole study, not just this receptor: Compared with the aged group, the long-lived group had more naive CD4+ T cells, fewer expanded clones and increased TCR diversity, suggesting age selection. Observed TCR beta diversity per million T cells fell roughly linearly with age, and a significant reduction was already apparent by age approximately 40. There was a strong correlation between observed TCR beta diversity and the percentage of naive T cells measured by flow cytometry. Because donor CMV infection status was unknown, age-related changes in expanded clonotypes were potentially confounded. Since profiling was done on bulk unsorted PBMCs, naive and antigen-experienced compartments could not be conclusively compared. Estimates of total diversity based on one million sequenced T cells were considered lower bounds and underestimates.

Regarding this clonotype: The antigen this receptor binds is unknown. The record has no base qualities; no much larger clone is one base away.

Receptor amplification or capture employed 5' RACE. Data came from an Illumina HiSeq 2500. A second 7 to 11 cycle PCR used a sample-barcoded 5' primer and a J-beta primer mix. A template-switch 5' adaptor carrying 12 random nucleotides introduced a unique molecular identifier onto each TCR beta cDNA molecule. Each sample yielded at least 2.5 million CDR3-containing paired-end reads. First-strand cDNA was synthesized from all RNA with the Mint cDNA synthesis kit, primed by a TRBC-specific oligonucleotide. Following uracil-DNA glycosylase treatment, a first 18-cycle PCR with universal primers M1SS and BC2_uni_R was performed on all cDNA. In the source study's methods: For normalization, 1 million high-quality reads were randomly selected from each sample, with every read carrying a distinct molecular identifier. Instead of being binned into consensus sequences, reads that shared molecular identifiers were thrown out. CDR3 identification, clonotype clustering and error correction used MiTCR with a Q25 quality threshold and the strictest error-elimination algorithm. Lower-bound total TCR beta diversity was estimated with a nonparametric unseen species model using Euler transformation. TCRdb ran its own pipeline on the public reads, namely fastp trimming at Q25 and MiXCR clone calling, and kept in-frame beta chains. Records with the same CDR3 protein are collapsed into one entry carrying the most frequent genes and DNA. The V and J calls here are based on TCRdb, not the publication. This sample gives fewer than 950,000 distinct CDR3 sequences in total; approximately 55% of them show up just once. Of the sample, 41% is held by the ten largest clones.

Trimming removed 8 bases from V and 1 base from J; the gene matches leave 10 bases unexplained. The CDR3 runs 16 residues from the cysteine to the phenylalanine. The entry retains the CDR3 DNA only, 48 bases that are in frame from base 1. Systemically healthy Caucasian individuals from Russia, 35 to 50 in total and aged roughly 6 to 90 years, were included as donors. Each donor gave roughly 9.5 milliliters of peripheral blood, collected into EDTA-treated Vacutainer tubes. PBMCs were isolated by Ficoll-Paque density-gradient centrifugation, with at least 7 million obtained per sample. Trizol reagent was used to extract total RNA from the PBMCs, yielding at least 5.5 micrograms per sample. Naive CD45RAhigh/CD27high T cell percentages were measured by flow cytometry on a PBMC aliquot from every donor.

Input material: blood. The chain couples TRBV12-3 or TRBV12-4 to TRBJ2-1, and 8 bases in between align with TRBD2. The receptor was isolated from a man aged 80 or over in good health. The CDR3 sequence is CASGRTSGFSYNEQFF. Here is the DNA: TGTGCCAGCGGTCGTACTAGCGGATTTTCCTACAATGAGCAGTTCTTC.